This T cell receptor (beta chain) emerged from a study of cytotoxic CD8 clonotypes in ibrutinib-treated CLL. Study-wide context: Included were roughly ten relapsed/refractory and about 14 treatment-naive patients, of whom fewer than 18 were IGHV unmutated. Response sampling came at median roughly 12 months of treatment, ranging roughly 6 to 40 months.

The CDR3 is made up of 15 amino acids. Germline CDR1 is SNHLY and CDR2 is FYNNEI. Trimming took off 4 bases at V and 0 bases at J, with 10 bases between the two ends. This clone occurred a few times. No antigen is known for it. General study findings and limits: The clonality went up when patients responded to ibrutinib and dropped back toward baseline at progression.

Produced via immunoSEQ multiplex PCR; TCRdb's table is partial and in-frame only. The profile shows about 200,000 clones, about four fifths of them singletons. The clonotype was recovered from a human donor with chronic lymphocytic leukemia. This chain links TRBV2 with TRBJ1-5, with D uncertain. The starting material was PBMCs, obtained after 12 months of ibrutinib treatment. The CDR3 DNA is TGTGCCAGCAGTGGCCACAGTAATAGCAATCAGCCCCAGCATTTT. The encoded protein is CASSGHSNSNQPQHF. Based on the CDR3 plus reference TRBV2 and TRBJ1-5, the full variable domain is EPEVTQTPSHQVTQMGQEVILRCVPISNHLYFYWYRQILGQKVEFLVSFYNNEISEKSEIFDDQFSVERPDGSNFTLKIRSTKLEDSAMYFCASSGHSNSNQPQHFGDGTRLSIL.